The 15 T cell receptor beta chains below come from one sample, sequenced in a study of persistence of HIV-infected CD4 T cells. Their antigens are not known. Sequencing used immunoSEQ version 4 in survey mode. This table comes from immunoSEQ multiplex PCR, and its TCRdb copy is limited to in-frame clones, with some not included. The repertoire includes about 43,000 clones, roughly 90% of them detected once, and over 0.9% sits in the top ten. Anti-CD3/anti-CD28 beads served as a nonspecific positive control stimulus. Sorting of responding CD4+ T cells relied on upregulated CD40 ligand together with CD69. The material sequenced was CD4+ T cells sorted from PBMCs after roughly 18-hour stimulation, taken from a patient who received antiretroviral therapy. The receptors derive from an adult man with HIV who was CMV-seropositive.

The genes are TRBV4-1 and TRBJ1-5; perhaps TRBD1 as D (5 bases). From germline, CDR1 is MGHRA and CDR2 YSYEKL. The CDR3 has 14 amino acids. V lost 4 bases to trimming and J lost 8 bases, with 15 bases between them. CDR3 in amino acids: CASSPSGRTEPQHF. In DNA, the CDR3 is TGCGCCAGCAGCCCGTCGGGGCGGACGGAGCCCCAGCATTTT.

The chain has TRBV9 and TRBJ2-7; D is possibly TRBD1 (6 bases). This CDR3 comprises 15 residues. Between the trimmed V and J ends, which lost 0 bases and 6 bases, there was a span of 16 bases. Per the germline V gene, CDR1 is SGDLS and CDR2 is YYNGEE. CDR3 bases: TGTGCCAGCAGCGTAGACTCCTTAGGGACATCCGAGCAGTACTTC. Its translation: CASSVDSLGTSEQYF.

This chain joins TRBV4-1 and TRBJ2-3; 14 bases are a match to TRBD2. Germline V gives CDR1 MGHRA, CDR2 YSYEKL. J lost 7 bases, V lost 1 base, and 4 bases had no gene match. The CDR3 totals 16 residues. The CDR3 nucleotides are TGCGCCAGCAGCCAAGGAAGACTAGCGGGGGGGCATACGCAGTATTTT. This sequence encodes CASSQGRLAGGHTQYF.

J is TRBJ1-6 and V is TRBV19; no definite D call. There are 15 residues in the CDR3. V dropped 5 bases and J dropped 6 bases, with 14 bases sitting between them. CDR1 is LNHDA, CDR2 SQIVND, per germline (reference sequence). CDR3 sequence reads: CASSSGLSPNSPLHF. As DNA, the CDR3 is TGTGCCAGTAGTTCAGGTCTATCTCCTAATTCACCCCTCCACTTT. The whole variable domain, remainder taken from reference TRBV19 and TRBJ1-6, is DGGITQSPKYLFRKEGQNVTLSCEQNLNHDAMYWYRQDPGQGLRLIYYSQIVNDFQKGDIAEGYSVSREKKESFPLTVTSAQKNPTAFYLCASSSGLSPNSPLHFGNGTRLTVT.

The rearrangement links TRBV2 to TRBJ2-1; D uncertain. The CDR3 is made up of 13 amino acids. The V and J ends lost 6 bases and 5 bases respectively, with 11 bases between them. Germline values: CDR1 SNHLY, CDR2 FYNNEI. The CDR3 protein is CASRVMPNNEQFF. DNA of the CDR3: TGTGCCAGCAGAGTGATGCCCAACAATGAGCAGTTCTTC.

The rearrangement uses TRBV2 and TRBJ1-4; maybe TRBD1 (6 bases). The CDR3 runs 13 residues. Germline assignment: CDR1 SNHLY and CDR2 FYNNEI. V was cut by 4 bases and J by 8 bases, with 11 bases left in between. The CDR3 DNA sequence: TGTGCCAGCAGTGCCGGGGGCGGCGAAAAACTGTTTTTT. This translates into CASSAGGGEKLFF.

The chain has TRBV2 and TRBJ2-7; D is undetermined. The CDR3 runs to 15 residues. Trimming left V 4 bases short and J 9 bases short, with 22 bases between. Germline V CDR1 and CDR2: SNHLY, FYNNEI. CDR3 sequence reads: CASSVEAGPFTGQYF. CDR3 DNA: TGTGCCAGCAGTGTAGAGGCAGGCCCCTTTACCGGGCAGTACTTC.

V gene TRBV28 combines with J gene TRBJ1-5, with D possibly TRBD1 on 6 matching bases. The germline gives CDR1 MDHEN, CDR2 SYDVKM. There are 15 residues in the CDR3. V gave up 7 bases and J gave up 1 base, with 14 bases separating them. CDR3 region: CASTGGGPSNQPQHF. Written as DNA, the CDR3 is TGTGCCAGCACTGGGGGGGGGCCGAGCAATCAGCCCCAGCATTTT. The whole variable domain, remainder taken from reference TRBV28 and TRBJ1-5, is DVKVTQSSRYLVKRTGEKVFLECVQDMDHENMFWYRQDPGLGLRLIYFSYDVKMKEKGDIPEGYSVSREKKERFSLILESASTNQTSMYLCASTGGGPSNQPQHFGDGTRLSIL.

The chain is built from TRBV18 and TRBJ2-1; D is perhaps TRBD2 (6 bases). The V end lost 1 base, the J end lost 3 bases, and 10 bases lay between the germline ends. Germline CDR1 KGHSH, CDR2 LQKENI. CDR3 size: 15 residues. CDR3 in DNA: TGTGCCAGCTCACCACGGGAGGTCGACTACAATGAGCAGTTCTTC. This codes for CASSPREVDYNEQFF.

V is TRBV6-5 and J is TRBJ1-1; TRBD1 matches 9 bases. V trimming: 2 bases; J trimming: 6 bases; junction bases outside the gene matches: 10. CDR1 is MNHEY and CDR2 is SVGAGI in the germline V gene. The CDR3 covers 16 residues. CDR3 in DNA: TGTGCCAGCAGTTACGCTATTATGACAGGGGGTGCTGAAGCTTTCTTT. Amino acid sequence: CASSYAIMTGGAEAFF.

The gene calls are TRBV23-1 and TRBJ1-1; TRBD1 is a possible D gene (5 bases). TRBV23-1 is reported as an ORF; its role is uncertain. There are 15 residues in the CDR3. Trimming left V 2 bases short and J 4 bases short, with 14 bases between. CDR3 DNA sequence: TGCGCCAGCAGTCAAAATGGGACGGGCGGCACTGAAGCTTTCTTT. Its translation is CASSQNGTGGTEAFF.

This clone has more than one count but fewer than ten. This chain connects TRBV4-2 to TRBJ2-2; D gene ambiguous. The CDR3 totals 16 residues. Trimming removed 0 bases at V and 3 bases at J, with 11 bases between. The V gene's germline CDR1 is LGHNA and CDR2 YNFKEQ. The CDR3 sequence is CASSQELQTYTGELFF. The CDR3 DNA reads TGTGCCAGCAGCCAAGAACTACAGACCTACACCGGGGAGCTGTTTTTT.

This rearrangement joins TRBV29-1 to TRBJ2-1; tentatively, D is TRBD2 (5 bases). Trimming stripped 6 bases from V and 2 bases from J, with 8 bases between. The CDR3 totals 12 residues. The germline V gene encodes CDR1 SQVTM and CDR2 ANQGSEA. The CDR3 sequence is CSVAGTYNEQFF. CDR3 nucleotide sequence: TGCAGCGTCGCCGGGACCTACAATGAGCAGTTCTTC.

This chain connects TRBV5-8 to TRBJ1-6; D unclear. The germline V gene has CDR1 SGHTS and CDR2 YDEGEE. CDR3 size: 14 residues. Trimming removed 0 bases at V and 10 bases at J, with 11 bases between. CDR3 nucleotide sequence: TGTGCCAGCAGCTTGGACAGTATGGGATCACCCCTCCACTTT. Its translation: CASSLDSMGSPLHF.

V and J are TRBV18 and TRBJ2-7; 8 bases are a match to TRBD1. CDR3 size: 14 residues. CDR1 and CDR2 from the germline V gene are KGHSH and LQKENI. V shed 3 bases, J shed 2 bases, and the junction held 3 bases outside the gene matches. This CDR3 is CASSPLGQAYEQYF. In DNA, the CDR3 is TGTGCCAGCTCACCCCTGGGACAGGCCTACGAGCAGTACTTC.